The 9 T cell receptor beta chains in this list originate from one sample, sequenced in a study of blood T cell repertoires in COVID-19. Measured with immunoSEQ multiplex PCR; TCRdb has only the in-frame clones, and not every one. The sample lists about 360,000 clones; around 87% were seen once. The sample taken for sequencing was peripheral blood. These receptors were obtained from a human donor in a cohort sampled during active COVID-19.

The chain joins TRBV5-4 to TRBJ2-7; 8 positions match TRBD1. Germline-derived CDR1 and CDR2 are SGHNT and YYREEE (reference sequence). V lost 3 bases and J lost 2; bases outside the gene matches: 7. The CDR3 is 15 residues long. DNA of the CDR3: TGTGCCAGCAGCTCGATGACGGGACAGGCCTACGAGCAGTACTTC. This translates into CASSSMTGQAYEQYF.

The rearrangement uses TRBV3-1 (or the pseudogene TRBV3-2) and TRBJ2-4; 8 bases agree with TRBD2. The CDR3 consists of 20 residues. Per the germline V gene, CDR1 is LGHDT and CDR2 is YNNKEL (reference sequence). With 0 bases clipped from V and 0 bases from J, the junction kept 13 bases outside the gene matches. The CDR3 nucleotides read TGTGCCAGCAGCCAAGAGGTGCGGCCGGGGGGGAACCAAGCCAAAAACATTCAGTACTTC. This translates into CASSQEVRPGGNQAKNIQYF.

The CDR3 coding sequence is TGTGCCAGCAGCTTACCCAGCTCCTACGAGCAGTACTTC. Protein product: CASSLPSSYEQYF. V and J are TRBV7-2 and TRBJ2-7; no definite D call. The CDR3 covers 13 residues. Germline loops: CDR1 SGHTA, CDR2 FQGNSA. V was trimmed by 2 bases and J by 0 bases, leaving 5 bases between them.

The chain has TRBV5-1 and TRBJ2-3; 9 bases fit TRBD2. This CDR3 comprises 15 residues. Germline V gene data show CDR1 as SGHRS and CDR2 as YFSETQ. V lost 6 bases to trimming and J lost 5 bases; unmatched junction nucleotides: 10. CDR3 sequence reads: CASTIAGATQDTQYF. In DNA, the CDR3 is TGCGCCAGCACAATAGCGGGGGCCACCCAAGATACGCAGTATTTT.

The rearrangement joins TRBV2 to TRBJ2-5; tentative D call: TRBD2 (6 bases). Deletions cut 6 bases from V and 0 bases from J, with 11 bases between. CDR1 and CDR2 (germline): SNHLY, FYNNEI. This CDR3 has 14 residues. The chain's CDR3 is CASREGRNQETQYF. In nucleotides, the CDR3 is TGTGCCAGCAGGGAGGGACGGAACCAAGAGACCCAGTACTTC.

The CDR3: CAYWTPDDYGYTF. The CDR3 DNA reads as TGTGCCTACTGGACTCCGGATGACTATGGCTACACCTTC. V is TRBV28 and J is TRBJ1-2; D is undetermined. The CDR3 covers 13 residues. Germline CDR1 and CDR2: MDHEN and SYDVKM. The V end lost 11 bases, the J end lost 3 bases, and 16 bases lay between the germline ends.

CDR3 bases: TGTGCCTGGAGGAACAGGGGTTCTGGAAACACCATATATTTT. It translates to CAWRNRGSGNTIYF. The chain carries TRBV30 and TRBJ1-3, with 7 nucleotides matching TRBD1. CDR1 and CDR2 from the germline V gene are GTSNPN and SVGIG (reference sequence). V shed 3 bases, J shed 1 base, and the junction held 3 bases outside the gene matches. The CDR3 is 14 amino acids.

The rearrangement links TRBV6-4 to TRBJ2-6; D uncertain. The CDR3 runs 16 residues. V was shortened by 0 bases and J by 0 bases, with 6 bases between the two germline ends. CDR1 is MRHNA and CDR2 is SNTAGT in the germline V gene. CDR3 sequence: CASSDSSSSGANVLTF. CDR3 nucleotide sequence: TGTGCCAGCAGTGACTCTAGCAGCTCTGGGGCCAACGTCCTGACTTTC.

This clone occurred once. Other DNA sequences in this sample translate to the same CDR3. The chain recombines TRBV24-1 with TRBJ2-7, with a tentative D call TRBD2 (5 bases). Germline loops: CDR1 KGHDR, CDR2 SFDVKD. This CDR3 spans 13 amino acids. Trimming removed 4 bases from V and 2 bases from J, with 8 bases in between. CDR3 coding DNA: TGTGCCACCAGTGAGTCGGGAACCTACGAGCAGTACTTC. This gives the protein CATSESGTYEQYF.